The rows below give T cell receptor beta chains drawn from one sample of a study of T-cell reconstitution after alpha-beta-depleted transplantation in children. Via MiXCR, TCRdb re-called the PCR reads, giving one row per CDR3 protein. The sample has about 500,000 distinct CDR3 sequences, about 31% seen once. The source was PBMCs from the stem cell graft donor, collected from the stem cell graft. Source of these receptors: a human donor who donated a stem cell graft to a child with aplastic anemia. Each CDR3 is given with its conserved first and last residue. D genes are given only for firm matches. Part of the rows lack a size; the others show once, few, many or a class for expanded clones.

d_call | clone_size | j_call | v_call | cdr3_nt | cdr3_aa
TRBD2 | NA | TRBJ2-5 | TRBV20-1 | TGCAGTGCTGGGAGGGTTAACGGGGAGACCCAGTACTTC | CSAGRVNGETQYF
NA | few | TRBJ2-2 | TRBV5-1 | TGCGCCAGCAGCTTGGTTCCGGGGGCGCGGACCGGGGAGCTGTTTTTT | CASSLVPGARTGELFF
NA | NA | TRBJ1-2 | TRBV2 | TGTGCCAGCCAACAGGTTCGGGGCTACACCTTC | CASQQVRGYTF
TRBD1 | few | TRBJ2-3 | TRBV29-1 | TGCAGCGTTGAGAAGGTAACCGACAGGGGGCTTCGGACAGATACGCAGTATTTT | CSVEKVTDRGLRTDTQYF
NA | NA | TRBJ1-4 | TRBV20-1 | TGCAGTGCTAGTCAGAGGACAACAACTAATGAAAAACTGTTTTTT | CSASQRTTTNEKLFF
NA | NA | TRBJ1-5 | TRBV20-1 | TGCAGTGCCCTCATCGACGGATATAGCAATCAGCCCCAGCATTTT | CSALIDGYSNQPQHF
NA | NA | TRBJ1-5 | TRBV6-1 | TGTGCCAGCAGTGAAGTGGGGGGAAGCAATCAGCCCCAGCATTTT | CASSEVGGSNQPQHF
TRBD1 | NA | TRBJ2-7 | TRBV28 | TGTGCCAGCAGATTAGGACAGGCCGACGAGCAGTACTTC | CASRLGQADEQYF
TRBD2 | few | TRBJ2-3 | TRBV6-5 | TGTGCCAGCAGTTACGCGGGAGGGGACACAGATACGCAGTATTTT | CASSYAGGDTDTQYF
NA | many | TRBJ2-1 | TRBV20-1 | TGCAGTGCCCCTCCAAGAGGCGCTGAGCAGTTCTTC | CSAPPRGAEQFF
TRBD2 | NA | TRBJ2-1 | TRBV7-7 | TGTGCCAGCAGCTTGACGACTAGCGGGAGTTTTCATGAGCAGTTCTTC | CASSLTTSGSFHEQFF
NA | few | TRBJ1-2 | TRBV28 | TGTGCCAGCAGCTTAGCGGACTATGGCTACACCTTC | CASSLADYGYTF
NA | few | TRBJ2-3 | TRBV21-1 | TGTGCCAGCAGCAAAGGACGGCCCACAGATACGCAGTATTTT | CASSKGRPTDTQYF
TRBD2 | NA | TRBJ2-1 | TRBV7-8 | TGTGCCAGCAGTCCTAAGACCGGGAGGGCGATAGAAGATGAGCAGTTCTTC | CASSPKTGRAIEDEQFF
NA | NA | TRBJ1-3 | TRBV18 | TGTGCCAGCTCACCACCGGCCTCTGGAAACACCATATATTTT | CASSPPASGNTIYF
NA | NA | TRBJ2-1 | TRBV29-1 | TGCAGCGTTGGCGGAACAGACAATGAGCAGTTCTTC | CSVGGTDNEQFF
TRBD1 | NA | TRBJ1-5 | TRBV6-1 | TGTGCCAGCAGTCGGACAGGGACTCAGCCCCAGCATTTT | CASSRTGTQPQHF
TRBD1 | NA | TRBJ1-5 | TRBV20-1 | TGCAGTGCGGGGACAGGATATAGCAATCAGCCCCAGCATTTT | CSAGTGYSNQPQHF
NA | few | TRBJ2-2 | TRBV5-1 | TGCGCCAGCAGTAAGGACGGGACCGGGGAGCTGTTTTTT | CASSKDGTGELFF
TRBD2 | few | TRBJ2-1 | TRBV6-2/TRBV6-3 | TGTGCCAGCAGTTACGATCCTGGGACTAGCGGAACATTTTGGCAGTTCTTC | CASSYDPGTSGTFWQFF
NA | once | TRBJ2-2 | TRBV19 | TGTGCCAGCCAAGGGCCCCGCACCGGGGAGCTGTTTTTT | CASQGPRTGELFF
NA | NA | TRBJ1-2 | TRBV18 | TGTGCCAGCTCACCGCAGGACCGCTATGGCTACACCTTC | CASSPQDRYGYTF
TRBD1 | few | TRBJ1-1 | TRBV3-1 | TGTGCCAGCAGCCTACAGGGGTTAGTGAACACTGAAGCTTTCTTT | CASSLQGLVNTEAFF